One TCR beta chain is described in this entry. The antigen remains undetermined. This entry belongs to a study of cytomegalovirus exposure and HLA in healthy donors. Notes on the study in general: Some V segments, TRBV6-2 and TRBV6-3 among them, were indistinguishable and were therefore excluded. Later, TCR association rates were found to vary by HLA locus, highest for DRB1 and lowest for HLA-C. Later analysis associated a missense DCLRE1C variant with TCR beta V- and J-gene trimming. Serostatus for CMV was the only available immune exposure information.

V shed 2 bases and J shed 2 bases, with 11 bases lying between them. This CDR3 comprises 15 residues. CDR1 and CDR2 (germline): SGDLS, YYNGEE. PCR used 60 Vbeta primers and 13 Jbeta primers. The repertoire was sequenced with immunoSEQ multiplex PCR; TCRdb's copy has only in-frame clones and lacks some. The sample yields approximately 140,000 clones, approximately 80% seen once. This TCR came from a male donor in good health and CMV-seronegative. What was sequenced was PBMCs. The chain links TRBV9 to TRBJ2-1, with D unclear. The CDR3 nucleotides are TGTGCCAGCAGCGTTGACTGGATTACCTACAATGAGCAGTTCTTC. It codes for CASSVDWITYNEQFF.